This TCR beta chain derives from a study of T cell repertoires in cytomegalovirus infection. Study background: Peptides in the study included HLA-C-restricted and HLA-B-restricted CMV epitopes. CMV infection plus the matching HLA type was flagged by public TCR beta signatures. Overall study results and limits: The study identified carriers of CMV plus the relevant HLA from cumulative public TCR beta family frequency. CMV-specific TCR beta clonotypes restricted by HLA-C dominated the ex vivo response.

Each CDR3 protein gets one entry after TCRdb re-called the reads with MiXCR. The repertoire consists of about 340,000 distinct CDR3 sequences, with about 29% occurring once and the leading ten covering approximately 20%. The CDR3 is made up of 16 amino acids. Germline V gene data show CDR1 as MNHNS and CDR2 as SASEGT. The V and J ends lost 1 base and 0 bases respectively, with 11 bases between them. This clonotype came up many times. Its matching antigen is unknown. V usage is TRBV6-1 and J usage is TRBJ2-3, with D unclear. Source: cultured PBMCs, taken from culture after CMV antigen stimulation. The clonotype comes from a human donor in good health (CMV status not recorded). Some clones in this sample may be carry-over from other donors' samples. CDR3: CASSEENRSSTDTQYF. The DNA for the CDR3 is TGTGCCAGCAGTGAAGAGAACAGATCTAGCACAGATACGCAGTATTTT.